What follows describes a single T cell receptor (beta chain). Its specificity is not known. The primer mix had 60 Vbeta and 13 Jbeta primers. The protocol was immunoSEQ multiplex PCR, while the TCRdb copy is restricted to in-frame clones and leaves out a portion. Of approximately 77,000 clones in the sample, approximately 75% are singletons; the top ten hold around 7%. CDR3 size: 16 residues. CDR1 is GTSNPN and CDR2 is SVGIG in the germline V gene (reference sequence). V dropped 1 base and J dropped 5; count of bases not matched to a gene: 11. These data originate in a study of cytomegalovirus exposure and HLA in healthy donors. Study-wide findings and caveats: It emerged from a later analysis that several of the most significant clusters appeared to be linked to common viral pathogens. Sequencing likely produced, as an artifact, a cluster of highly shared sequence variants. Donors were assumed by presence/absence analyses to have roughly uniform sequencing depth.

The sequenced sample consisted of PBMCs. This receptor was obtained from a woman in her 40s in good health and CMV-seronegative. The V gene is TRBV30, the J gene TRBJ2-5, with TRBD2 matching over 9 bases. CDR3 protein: CAWSGASGIPRETQYF. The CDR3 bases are TGTGCCTGGAGTGGGGCTAGCGGGATCCCGCGGGAGACCCAGTACTTC.